One and the same sample provided the 32 T cell receptor beta chains below, sequenced in a study of Graves' ophthalmopathy and Graves' hyperthyroidism. Amplifying from RNA transcripts, the study obtained TCR beta CDR3 regions. The authors performed first-round RT-PCR with HTBI primers and then a second-round multiplex PCR. Via MiXCR, TCRdb re-called the multiplex PCR reads, giving one row per CDR3 protein. In the table there are approximately 380,000 distinct CDR3 sequences, roughly 21% of which are singletons. The specimen sequenced was peripheral blood. The origin of the receptors is a woman younger than 30 with stable Graves' hyperthyroidism.

This clonotype was detected many times. The chain has TRBV12-3 or TRBV12-4 and TRBJ1-2; 7 nucleotides line up with TRBD1. The ends lost 3 bases at V and 10 bases at J; junction bases unmatched: 11. This CDR3 is built from 14 residues. This CDR3 is CASSFQGGLVTYTF. In DNA, the CDR3 is TGTGCCAGCAGTTTCCAGGGGGGCTTGGTGACCTACACCTTC.

The chain combines TRBV27 with TRBJ1-6; D is unclear. With 2 bases removed from V and 9 bases from J, the gap between germline ends came to 20 bases. CDR3 size: 17 residues. From germline, CDR1 is MNHEY and CDR2 SMNVEV (reference sequence). The CDR3 DNA follows: TGTGCCAGCAGTTTAGAATGGGGAAACCCAGATAGTTCACCCCTCCACTTT. Amino acid sequence: CASSLEWGNPDSSPLHF.

In this sample, this clonotype turned up many times. Here the CDR3 reads CASSSFRQGARETQYF. CDR3 nucleotide sequence: TGTGCCAGCAGTTCTTTCCGACAGGGGGCTCGTGAGACCCAGTACTTC. This chain links TRBV6-5 with TRBJ2-5, with 10 positions matching TRBD1. Germline loops: CDR1 MNHEY, CDR2 SVGAGI. V trimming: 4 bases; J trimming: 5 bases; junction bases outside the gene matches: 10. The CDR3 is made up of 16 amino acids.

This clonotype was seen at least ten times. V and J are TRBV6-4 and TRBJ2-7, with 11 positions matching TRBD2. The CDR3 has 17 residues. J lost 3 bases, V lost 6 bases, and 13 bases had no gene match. CDR1 is MRHNA and CDR2 is SNTAGT in the germline V gene. In DNA form, the CDR3 reads TGTGCCAGCAGCCGTACTCAGACTAGCGGGAACGGCTACGAGCAGTACTTC. This codes for CASSRTQTSGNGYEQYF.

The chain links TRBV7-3 to TRBJ2-4; D is ambiguous. The germline V gene encodes CDR1 SGHTA and CDR2 FQGTGA. There are 16 residues in the CDR3. The germline V and J ends were trimmed by 2 bases and 6 bases, with 17 bases remaining between them. In DNA, the CDR3 is TGTGCCAGCAGCTTAGCGACAACCTCTTGGGGAAACATTCAGTACTTC. Protein: CASSLATTSWGNIQYF.

Many counts were recorded for this clonotype. The chain recombines TRBV28 with TRBJ1-1; D perhaps matches TRBD1 (5 bases). Germline V gives CDR1 MDHEN, CDR2 SYDVKM. Trimming shortened V by 8 bases and J by 0 bases, and 19 bases separated the two germline ends. This CDR3 contains 16 residues. The chain's CDR3 is CASARGRVRVNTEAFF. In DNA form, the CDR3 reads TGTGCCAGCGCCCGGGGCAGGGTCAGGGTGAACACTGAAGCTTTCTTT. The variable domain in full, completed from reference TRBV28 and TRBJ1-1, reads DVKVTQSSRYLVKRTGEKVFLECVQDMDHENMFWYRQDPGLGLRLIYFSYDVKMKEKGDIPEGYSVSREKKERFSLILESASTNQTSMYLCASARGRVRVNTEAFFGQGTRLTVV.

This clonotype was recorded at least ten times. The CDR3 sequence is CASSSQWGKAEAFF. CDR3 coding DNA: TGTGCCAGCTCAAGTCAATGGGGCAAGGCTGAAGCTTTCTTT. The chain joins TRBV18 to TRBJ1-1; D possibly corresponds to TRBD1 (5 bases). Germline lookup yields CDR1 KGHSH and CDR2 LQKENI. This CDR3 has 14 residues. V shed 5 bases and J shed 6 bases, with 16 bases lying between them.

DNA of the CDR3: TGTGCCAGCAGTTTATACAGCAATAACTACGAGCAGTACTTC. Translation gives CASSLYSNNYEQYF. The rearrangement joins TRBV28 to TRBJ2-7; D not resolved. The V end was cut by 1 base, the J end by 3 bases, with 10 bases between. Germline CDR1 reads MDHEN; CDR2 reads SYDVKM. This CDR3 contains 14 residues.

DNA for the CDR3: TGTGCCACCAGTACCCAGAACTATGGCTACACCTTC. Protein: CATSTQNYGYTF. The genes are TRBV24-1 and TRBJ1-2; D gene ambiguous. Between the trimmed V and J ends, which lost 6 bases and 2 bases, there was a span of 6 bases. Germline CDR1 and CDR2: KGHDR and SFDVKD. This CDR3 region has 12 residues.

This clonotype was seen at least ten times. The rearrangement joins TRBV7-9 to TRBJ1-1, with D perhaps TRBD1 (5 bases). CDR3 length: 15 residues. V lost 0 bases and J 3 bases, leaving 11 bases between the germline ends. Germline CDR1 is SEHNR and CDR2 is FQNEAQ (reference sequence). CDR3 nucleotide sequence: TGTGCCAGCAGCTTAGCGCATCCAGGGTACACTGAAGCTTTCTTT. It translates to CASSLAHPGYTEAFF.

This clonotype was counted at least ten times. V gene TRBV6-1 combines with J gene TRBJ2-2; D unclear. Germline V lookup: CDR1 MNHNS, CDR2 SASEGT. The V and J ends lost 8 bases and 5 bases respectively, with 15 bases between them. CDR3 length: 14 residues. CDR3 bases: TGTGCCAGCGAGACTTACCCTCGAACCGGGGAGCTGTTTTTT. The encoded protein is CASETYPRTGELFF.

This clonotype was observed many times. The V call is TRBV20-1, the J call TRBJ2-5, with a possible D match to TRBD2 (6 bases). CDR1 and CDR2 from the germline V gene are DFQATT and SNEGSKA (reference sequence). Deletions cut 3 bases from V and 2 bases from J, with 16 bases between. The CDR3 totals 15 residues. CDR3 protein: CSASDLAGLQETQYF. CDR3 in DNA: TGCAGTGCTAGTGACTTGGCGGGGCTACAAGAGACCCAGTACTTC.

This clonotype occurred many times. This sequence joins TRBV5-1 and TRBJ1-2, with unresolved D. Per the germline V gene, CDR1 is SGHRS and CDR2 is YFSETQ. There are 15 residues in the CDR3. V was shortened by 2 bases and J by 1 base, with 12 bases between the two germline ends. The CDR3 here is CASSFIPLDNYGYTF. In DNA, the CDR3 is TGCGCCAGCAGCTTTATACCGTTAGATAACTATGGCTACACCTTC.

There are many counts of this clonotype. The rearrangement uses TRBV29-1 and TRBJ2-7; tentative D call: TRBD1 (6 bases). CDR1 and CDR2 from the germline V gene are SQVTM and ANQGSEA. The V end lost 7 bases, the J end lost 3 bases, and 16 bases lay between the germline ends. The CDR3 is 13 amino acids. CDR3 amino acids: CSAKQGPGYEQYF. CDR3 DNA sequence: TGCAGCGCCAAACAGGGACCAGGCTACGAGCAGTACTTC.

CDR3 coding DNA: TGTGCCAGCAGCTTAGATCTGAAGACCCAGTACTTC. It is translated as CASSLDLKTQYF. This chain connects TRBV11-2 to TRBJ2-5; D is unresolved. The V and J ends lost 0 bases and 6 bases respectively, with 5 bases between them. The germline V gene has CDR1 SGHAT and CDR2 FQNNGV. The CDR3 covers 12 residues.

As concerns this clonotype: A read error may be the cause here, since a much bigger clone is one base away. J is TRBJ1-2 and V is TRBV12-3 or TRBV12-4, with 7 bases matching TRBD1. V trimming: 6 bases; J trimming: 6 bases; junction bases outside the gene matches: 13. The CDR3 runs to 15 residues. The CDR3 loop reads CASSQQRQGINGYTF. CDR3 coding DNA: TGTGCCAGCAGCCAACAGAGACAGGGTATTAATGGCTACACCTTC.

Many counts were recorded for this clonotype. The chain is built from TRBV29-1 and TRBJ1-1, with D unclear. The germline V gene encodes CDR1 SQVTM and CDR2 ANQGSEA. The CDR3 spans 14 residues. V lost 4 bases and J 1 base, leaving 13 bases between the germline ends. The CDR3 region is CSVGPPERNTEAFF. The CDR3 DNA reads as TGCAGCGTTGGTCCTCCGGAGAGGAACACTGAAGCTTTCTTT.

There are many counts of this clonotype. The rearrangement links TRBV28 to TRBJ1-1; no reliable D call. Germline V gene sequence: CDR1 MDHEN, CDR2 SYDVKM. The length of the CDR3 is 12 residues. The V gene lost 5 bases and the J gene lost 6 bases, with 10 bases spanning the gap. The CDR3 coding sequence is TGTGCCAGCAGTCCCCTCCCCGCTGAAGCTTTCTTT. Protein sequence: CASSPLPAEAFF.

This clonotype has at least ten counts. The chain links TRBV13 to TRBJ1-1; D possibly corresponds to TRBD1 (6 bases). Germline CDR1 PRHDT, CDR2 FYEKMQ (reference sequence). The length of the CDR3 is 17 residues. Trimming took off 5 bases at V and 3 bases at J, with 22 bases between the two ends. CDR3 residues: CASSATPVTGWDTEAFF. The DNA for the CDR3 is TGTGCCAGCAGCGCGACGCCTGTAACAGGGTGGGACACTGAAGCTTTCTTT.

V is TRBV12-5 and J is TRBJ2-7, with TRBD2 matching over 12 bases. Per germline, CDR1 LGHNT and CDR2 FRNRAP. V gave up 0 bases and J gave up 3 bases; unmatched junction bases: 15. This CDR3 spans 20 amino acids. CDR3 residues: CASGLVLLAGGPPANYEQYF. The CDR3 region has the DNA TGTGCTAGTGGTTTGGTATTGCTAGCGGGGGGGCCCCCGGCCAACTACGAGCAGTACTTC.

In this sample, this clonotype turned up many times. This chain connects TRBV12-3 or TRBV12-4 to TRBJ1-2; D is ambiguous. This CDR3 region has 15 residues. Trimming removed 4 bases at V and 8 bases at J, with 20 bases between. DNA for the CDR3: TGTGCCAGCAGTTCCTACCCCGGTACGGAGTGGGGCTACACCTTC. Protein product: CASSSYPGTEWGYTF.

This clonotype was seen repeatedly, ten times or more. The chain has TRBV6-1 and TRBJ2-7, with 9 nucleotides matching TRBD1. J gave up 6 bases and V 1 base, and 1 base lay outside the gene matches. The CDR3 has 13 residues. Per the germline V gene, CDR1 is MNHNS and CDR2 is SASEGT. CDR3 nucleotide sequence: TGTGCCAGCAGTGAAGGGGACAGGGTCGAGCAGTACTTC. Amino acid sequence: CASSEGDRVEQYF.

This clonotype was seen repeatedly, ten times or more. The CDR3 here is CSASIHGRWETQYF. The DNA of the CDR3 is TGCAGTGCTAGTATACACGGGAGGTGGGAGACCCAGTACTTC. V is TRBV20-1 and J is TRBJ2-5; 7 bases align to TRBD2. The ends lost 3 bases at V and 5 bases at J; junction bases unmatched: 9. The CDR3 is made up of 14 amino acids. Germline loops: CDR1 DFQATT, CDR2 SNEGSKA (reference sequence).

This clonotype was seen ten or more times. V usage is TRBV5-1 and J usage is TRBJ2-2; D not certain. Germline assignment: CDR1 SGHRS and CDR2 YFSETQ. With 5 bases removed from V and 6 bases from J, the gap between germline ends came to 5 bases. The CDR3 consists of 11 residues. The CDR3 sequence is CASRVAGELFF. The CDR3 region has the DNA TGCGCCAGCAGGGTGGCCGGGGAGCTGTTTTTT.

This clonotype was detected many times. The CDR3 DNA follows: TGCGCCAGCAGGGACAGGGACTATGGCTACACCTTC. The encoded protein is CASRDRDYGYTF. The V gene is TRBV5-1, the J gene TRBJ1-2; TRBD1 aligns across 8 bases. CDR3 size: 12 residues. Germline-derived CDR1 and CDR2 are SGHRS and YFSETQ. After removal of 5 bases from V and 3 bases from J, the junction contained 0 bases not matched to a gene.

This clonotype was counted ten times or more. The chain employs TRBV27 and TRBJ2-5; D is tentatively TRBD1 or TRBD2 (6 bases each). The germline V gene has CDR1 MNHEY and CDR2 SMNVEV (reference sequence). V lost 1 base, J lost 5 bases, and 17 bases lay in between. The CDR3 spans 16 residues. The CDR3 coding sequence is TGTGCCAGCAGTTTATTTTCCGGGGGCGCCAGGGAGACCCAGTACTTC. It yields the protein CASSLFSGGARETQYF.

This rearrangement joins TRBV7-2 to TRBJ2-2; D uncertain. Trimming removed 1 base from V and 4 bases from J, with 4 bases in between. This CDR3 contains 13 residues. Germline loops: CDR1 SGHTA, CDR2 FQGNSA. The CDR3 DNA reads TGTGCCAGCAGCTTAGTTAGCACCGGGGAGCTGTTTTTT. As protein: CASSLVSTGELFF.

This clonotype occurred many times. This chain uses TRBV20-1 with TRBJ2-2, with TRBD1 matching 9 bases. V dropped 1 base and J dropped 7; count of bases not matched to a gene: 10. The CDR3 runs to 16 residues. CDR1 is DFQATT, CDR2 SNEGSKA, per germline (reference sequence). CDR3 in DNA: TGCAGTGCTAGAGGTCCAACAGGGGGCGCAGTCGGGGAGCTGTTTTTT. It encodes CSARGPTGGAVGELFF.

The sample holds many counts of this clonotype. The DNA for the CDR3 is TGTGCCAGCAGTTACGATGTGGACAGGGTCTACGAGCAGTACTTC. Its translation is CASSYDVDRVYEQYF. The genes are TRBV6-5 and TRBJ2-7; TRBD1 matches at 8 bases. Germline V gives CDR1 MNHEY, CDR2 SVGAGI. The CDR3 has 15 amino acids. The V segment lost 2 bases and the J segment 3 bases; nucleotides outside the gene matches: 6.

This clonotype occurred many times. This rearrangement joins TRBV30 to TRBJ1-2, with D possibly TRBD1 on 5 matching bases. The germline gives CDR1 GTSNPN, CDR2 SVGIG (reference sequence). V was trimmed by 3 bases and J by 8 bases, leaving 19 bases between them. The CDR3 loop spans 14 amino acids. The CDR3 nucleotides are TGTGCCTGGAGCCCGCCGGGACTCTTGCGGGGCTACACCTTC. This translates into CAWSPPGLLRGYTF.

This clonotype was recorded at least ten times. J is TRBJ1-1 and V is TRBV12-3 or TRBV12-4; D might be TRBD1 (5 bases). This CDR3 has 14 residues. With 6 bases removed from V and 3 bases from J, the gap between germline ends came to 14 bases. The CDR3 DNA reads TGTGCCAGCAGAACAACCGGGGGGTACACTGAAGCTTTCTTT. As protein: CASRTTGGYTEAFF.

This clonotype was observed many times. The CDR3 loop reads CASKGLAGTLSGANVLTF. The CDR3, as DNA: TGTGCCAGTAAAGGACTAGCGGGAACTCTCTCTGGGGCCAACGTCCTGACTTTC. The chain employs TRBV19 and TRBJ2-6; TRBD2 matches 12 bases. The CDR3 is 18 amino acids. CDR1 LNHDA and CDR2 SQIVND come from the germline V gene (reference sequence). The J segment lost 0 bases and the V segment lost 7 bases, leaving 7 bases of the junction unmatched.